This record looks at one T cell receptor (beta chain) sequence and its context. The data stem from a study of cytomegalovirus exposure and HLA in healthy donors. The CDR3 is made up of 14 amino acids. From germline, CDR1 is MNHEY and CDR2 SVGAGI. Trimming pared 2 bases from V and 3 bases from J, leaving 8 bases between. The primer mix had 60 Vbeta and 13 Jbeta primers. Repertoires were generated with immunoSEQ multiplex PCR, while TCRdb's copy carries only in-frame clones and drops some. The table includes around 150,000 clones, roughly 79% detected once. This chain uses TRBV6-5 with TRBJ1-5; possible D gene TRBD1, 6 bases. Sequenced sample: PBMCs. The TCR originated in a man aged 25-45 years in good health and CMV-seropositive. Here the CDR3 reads CASSYGGANQPQHF. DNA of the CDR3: TGTGCCAGCAGTTACGGGGGGGCCAATCAGCCCCAGCATTTT.